This T cell receptor (beta chain) was profiled in a study of multiple sclerosis patients with progressive multifocal leukoencephalopathy. Time point of the sample: roughly 6 months of natalizumab therapy. This CDR3 spans 15 amino acids. Germline lookup yields CDR1 SGHTS and CDR2 YDEGEE. The V and J ends lost 4 bases and 3 bases respectively, with 14 bases between them. Study outcomes and limitations: Most PML patients had lower entropy, suggesting less diverse TRB repertoires.

Worth noting for this clone: Antigen unknown.

The method was immunoSEQ multiplex PCR; TCRdb's version includes in-frame clones alone and lacks a portion of them. The sample shows 25,000 to 35,000 clones, over 85% of them seen only once. This rearrangement joins TRBV5-8 to TRBJ2-1; a possible D gene is TRBD2 (6 bases). The sequence was obtained from a human donor with multiple sclerosis. The starting material was PBMCs, obtained from a patient treated with natalizumab. CDR3 sequence reads: CASSPLAGIYNEQFF. The CDR3 DNA reads TGTGCCAGCAGCCCCCTGGCGGGAATCTACAATGAGCAGTTCTTC.